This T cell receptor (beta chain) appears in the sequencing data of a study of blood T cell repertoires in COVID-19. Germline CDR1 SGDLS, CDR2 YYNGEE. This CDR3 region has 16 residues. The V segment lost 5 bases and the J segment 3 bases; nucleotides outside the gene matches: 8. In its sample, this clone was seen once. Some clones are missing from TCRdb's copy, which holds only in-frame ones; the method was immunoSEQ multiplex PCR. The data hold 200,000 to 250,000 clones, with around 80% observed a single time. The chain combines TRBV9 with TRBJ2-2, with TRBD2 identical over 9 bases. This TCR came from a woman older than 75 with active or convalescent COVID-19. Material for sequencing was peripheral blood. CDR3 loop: CASSRGSGRDTGELFF. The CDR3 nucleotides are TGTGCCAGCAGTCGAGGTAGCGGGAGAGACACCGGGGAGCTGTTTTTT.